A selection of T cell receptor beta chains follows, all from one sample in a study of T cell responses to AZD1222 COVID-19 vaccine. Produced via immunoSEQ multiplex PCR; TCRdb's table is partial and in-frame only. The sample lists about 110,000 clones, roughly 87% occurring once. The input for sequencing was peripheral blood, taken 28 days after the second AZD1222 dose. The receptors were gathered from an adult who received the AZD1222 COVID-19 vaccine. CDR3s include the opening cysteine and the closing phenylalanine or tryptophan. The order of the fields is J gene, D gene, clone size, V gene, CDR3 protein, CDR3 DNA. The D gene is left open where the match is weak. Clone size is shown for a subset of rows, as once, few, many or a class of expanded clone.

J gene: TRBJ2-1
D gene: NA
clone size: NA
V gene: TRBV7-2
CDR3 protein: CATNIARVYNEQFF
CDR3 DNA: TGTGCCACCAACATAGCGAGGGTTTACAATGAGCAGTTCTTC

J gene: TRBJ1-2
D gene: NA
clone size: once
V gene: TRBV6-5
CDR3 protein: CASKGRTNYGYTF
CDR3 DNA: TGTGCCAGCAAGGGGAGGACTAACTATGGCTACACCTTC

J gene: TRBJ1-1
D gene: NA
clone size: NA
V gene: TRBV4-1
CDR3 protein: CASSQQQGLRGETEAFF
CDR3 DNA: TGCGCCAGCAGCCAACAACAGGGCCTTCGGGGGGAAACTGAAGCTTTCTTT

J gene: TRBJ2-1
D gene: NA
clone size: NA
V gene: TRBV3-1/TRBV3-2
CDR3 protein: CASSQDTGSSIYNEQFF
CDR3 DNA: TGTGCCAGCAGCCAAGATACGGGGTCTTCTATTTACAATGAGCAGTTCTTC

J gene: TRBJ2-7
D gene: TRBD1
clone size: NA
V gene: TRBV28
CDR3 protein: CASSFMSGQGPNEQYF
CDR3 DNA: TGTGCCAGCAGTTTCATGTCAGGACAGGGTCCCAACGAGCAGTACTTC

J gene: TRBJ2-3
D gene: TRBD1
clone size: NA
V gene: TRBV28
CDR3 protein: CASSFQGQGGDTQYF
CDR3 DNA: TGTGCCAGCAGTTTCCAGGGACAGGGGGGAGATACGCAGTATTTT

J gene: TRBJ2-1
D gene: NA
clone size: NA
V gene: TRBV11-2
CDR3 protein: CASSDRRGHYNEQFF
CDR3 DNA: TGTGCCAGCAGCGACCGACGGGGGCACTACAATGAGCAGTTCTTC

J gene: TRBJ1-1
D gene: NA
clone size: NA
V gene: TRBV7-2
CDR3 protein: CASSLESVAMNTEAFF
CDR3 DNA: TGTGCCAGCAGCTTAGAATCTGTCGCAATGAACACTGAAGCTTTCTTT

J gene: TRBJ1-5
D gene: TRBD1
clone size: NA
V gene: TRBV27
CDR3 protein: CASSFRDRYYPQHF
CDR3 DNA: TGTGCCAGCAGTTTCCGGGACAGATATTATCCCCAGCATTTT

J gene: TRBJ1-2
D gene: NA
clone size: NA
V gene: TRBV2
CDR3 protein: CASSEAPVINYGYTF
CDR3 DNA: TGTGCCAGCAGTGAAGCGCCAGTCATCAACTATGGCTACACCTTC

J gene: TRBJ1-6
D gene: TRBD1
clone size: NA
V gene: TRBV6-5
CDR3 protein: CATGTANNSPLHF
CDR3 DNA: TGTGCCACCGGGACAGCTAATAATTCACCCCTCCACTTT

J gene: TRBJ1-4
D gene: NA
clone size: NA
V gene: TRBV14
CDR3 protein: CASSAFRGANEKLFF
CDR3 DNA: TGTGCCAGCAGCGCCTTTAGGGGGGCTAATGAAAAACTGTTTTTT

J gene: TRBJ2-7
D gene: NA
clone size: NA
V gene: TRBV28
CDR3 protein: CASSWPGSSYEQYF
CDR3 DNA: TGTGCCAGCAGTTGGCCCGGGAGCTCCTACGAGCAGTACTTC